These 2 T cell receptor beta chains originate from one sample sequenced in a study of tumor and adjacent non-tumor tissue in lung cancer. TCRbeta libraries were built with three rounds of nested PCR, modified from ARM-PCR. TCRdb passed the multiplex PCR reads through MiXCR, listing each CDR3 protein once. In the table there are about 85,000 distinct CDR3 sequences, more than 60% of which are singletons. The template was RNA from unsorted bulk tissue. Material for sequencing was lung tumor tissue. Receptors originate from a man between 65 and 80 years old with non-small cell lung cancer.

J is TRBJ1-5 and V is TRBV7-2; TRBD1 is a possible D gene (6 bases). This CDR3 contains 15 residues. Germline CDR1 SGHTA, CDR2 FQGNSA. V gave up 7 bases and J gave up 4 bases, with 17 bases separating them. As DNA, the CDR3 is TGTGCCAGCAACATCAATACAGGGTCGAATCAGCCCCAGCATTTT. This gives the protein CASNINTGSNQPQHF.

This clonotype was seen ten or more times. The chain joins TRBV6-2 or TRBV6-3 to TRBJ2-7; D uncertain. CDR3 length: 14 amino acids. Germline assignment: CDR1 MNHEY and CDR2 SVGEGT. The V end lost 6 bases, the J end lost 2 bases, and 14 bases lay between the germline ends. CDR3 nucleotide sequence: TGTGCCAGCAGCTCCCCGCGCCTTACCTACGAGCAGTACTTC. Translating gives CASSSPRLTYEQYF.